The TCR beta chain under discussion was sequenced for a study of metastatic and nonmetastatic thyroid tumors. Each patient went into thyroid surgery without having received any treatment. The length of the CDR3 is 16 residues. CDR1 is SGHRS and CDR2 is YFSETQ in the germline V gene. V dropped 0 bases and J dropped 0 bases, with 9 bases sitting between them. Authors' methods: Building a distant-metastasis classifier for papillary thyroid cancer drew on CDR3 differences across clinicopathological groups. Using MiXCR, TCRdb re-called clones from the PCR reads. TCRdb, not the authors, supplied the V and J calls. The table shows tens of thousands of clones, with more than 25% occurring only once.

Specimen: blood. The source is a female donor with papillary thyroid cancer or a benign thyroid nodule (not recorded which). Some clones in this sample may be carry-over from other donors' samples. The chain combines TRBV5-1 with TRBJ2-2, with D hard to call. CDR3 coding DNA: TGCGCCAGCAGCTTGGATGGGTCGGCGAACACCGGGGAGCTGTTTTTT. Protein: CASSLDGSANTGELFF.